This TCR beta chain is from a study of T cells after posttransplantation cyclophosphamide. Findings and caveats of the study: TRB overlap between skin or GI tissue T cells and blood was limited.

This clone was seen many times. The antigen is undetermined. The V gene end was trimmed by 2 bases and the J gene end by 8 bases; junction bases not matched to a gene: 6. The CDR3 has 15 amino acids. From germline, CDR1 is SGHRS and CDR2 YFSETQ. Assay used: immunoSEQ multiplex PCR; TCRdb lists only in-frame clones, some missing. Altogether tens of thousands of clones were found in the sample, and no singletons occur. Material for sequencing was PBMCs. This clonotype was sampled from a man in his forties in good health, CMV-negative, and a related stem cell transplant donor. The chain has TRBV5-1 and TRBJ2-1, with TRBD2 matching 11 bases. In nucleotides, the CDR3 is TGCGCCAGCAGCTTTGCTAGCGGGAGGCCCGATGAGCAGTTCTTC. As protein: CASSFASGRPDEQFF. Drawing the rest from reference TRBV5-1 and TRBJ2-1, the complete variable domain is KAGVTQTPRYLIKTRGQQVTLSCSPISGHRSVSWYQQTPGQGLQFLFEYFSETQRNKGNFPGRFSGRQFSNSRSEMNVSTLELGDSALYLCASSFASGRPDEQFFGPGTRLTVL.